These 5 T cell receptor beta chains were sequenced from one sample in a study of cytomegalovirus exposure and HLA in healthy donors. The PCR was carried out with 60 Vbeta primers and 13 Jbeta primers. Sequencing was performed with immunoSEQ multiplex PCR; in TCRdb, only in-frame clones are kept and a portion is missing. The sample has around 150,000 clones, 84% seen once. The sequenced sample was PBMCs. These receptors all stem from a man aged 50-60 years in good health and CMV-seropositive.

The CDR3 here is CASSRRENYEQYV. The CDR3, as DNA: TGTGCCAGTAGTAGGCGCGAAAACTACGAGCAGTACGTC. This chain connects TRBV19 to TRBJ2-7; the D is unclear. Looked up from germline, CDR1 is LNHDA and CDR2 is SQIVND (reference sequence). V was trimmed by 4 bases and J by 3 bases, leaving 10 bases between them. The CDR3 runs 13 residues.

The CDR3 nucleotides are TGTGCCAGTAGCCTACCTGGAGGGCTCAATCAGCCCCAGCATTTT. This gives the protein CASSLPGGLNQPQHF. The V and J genes are TRBV19 and TRBJ1-5, with D unclear. The V end lost 6 bases, the J end lost 3 bases, and 15 bases lay between the germline ends. The CDR3 is 15 residues long. Germline-derived CDR1 and CDR2 are LNHDA and SQIVND (reference sequence).

CDR3 nucleotides: TGCGCCAGCAGCCAAGATTCCTCCGGGACTTCCAGGGAGACCCAGTACTTC. This translates into CASSQDSSGTSRETQYF. This sequence joins TRBV4-1 and TRBJ2-5; the D gene is possibly TRBD2 (6 bases). This CDR3 spans 17 amino acids. The V gene lost 0 bases and the J gene lost 5 bases, with 19 bases spanning the gap. The germline CDR1 and CDR2 sequences are MGHRA and YSYEKL.

This rearrangement joins TRBV27 to TRBJ2-3, with TRBD2 matching 10 bases. Germline V gives CDR1 MNHEY, CDR2 SMNVEV (reference sequence). CDR3 length equals 18 residues. Unmatched junction bases numbered 15, after V lost 6 bases and J lost 3 bases. The CDR3 nucleotides are TGTGCCAGCAGCCCCCGCTCCTGGGGTAGCGGGGGGACAGATACGCAGTATTTT. Its translation is CASSPRSWGSGGTDTQYF.

The V gene is TRBV5-6, the J gene TRBJ2-5; 10 bases fit TRBD2. Per germline, CDR1 SGHDT and CDR2 YYEEEE. The CDR3 has 15 amino acids. Trimming took 3 bases from V and 7 from J; bases not matched to a gene: 9. Here the CDR3 DNA reads TGTGCCAGCAGCTCACTAGCGGGGATAAAAGGGACCCAGTACTTC. Its protein product is CASSSLAGIKGTQYF.